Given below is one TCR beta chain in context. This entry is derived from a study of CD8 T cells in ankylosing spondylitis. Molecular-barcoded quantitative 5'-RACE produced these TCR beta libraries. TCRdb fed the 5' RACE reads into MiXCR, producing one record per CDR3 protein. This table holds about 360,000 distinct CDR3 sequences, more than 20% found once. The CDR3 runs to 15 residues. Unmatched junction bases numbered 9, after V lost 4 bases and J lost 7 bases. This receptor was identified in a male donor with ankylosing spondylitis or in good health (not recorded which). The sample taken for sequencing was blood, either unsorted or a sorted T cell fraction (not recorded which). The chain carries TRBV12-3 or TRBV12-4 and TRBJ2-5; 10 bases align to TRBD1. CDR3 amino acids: CASSSQDRGEGTQYF. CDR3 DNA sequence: TGTGCCAGCAGTTCCCAGGACAGGGGGGAAGGGACCCAGTACTTC.